This T cell receptor (beta chain) is from a study of T cells in tuberculosis. Sorting used thawed, overnight-rested PBMC stained with anti-CD3, a viability dye and GMM-loaded CD1B tetramer. C32 glucose monomycolate from Rhodococcus equi was loaded onto the CD1B tetramers. Profiling relied on immunoSEQ multiplex PCR, and the TCRdb table lists in-frame clones only, not all of them. The sample lists approximately 88,000 clones, roughly 91% seen once, with approximately 1.9% in the top ten. The sample comprised CD1b-GMM tetramer-negative cells sorted from PBMCs. This receptor was identified in an adult woman with latent tuberculosis.

CDR3 bases: TGTGCCAGTAGTATCTCCCCGACAGGGTTAGCCGAGCAGTACTTC. It yields the protein CASSISPTGLAEQYF. V and J are TRBV19 and TRBJ2-7; TRBD1 agrees at 7 bases. J gave up 6 bases and V 3 bases, and 11 bases lay outside the gene matches. This CDR3 has 15 residues. Germline V gene data show CDR1 as LNHDA and CDR2 as SQIVND (reference sequence).